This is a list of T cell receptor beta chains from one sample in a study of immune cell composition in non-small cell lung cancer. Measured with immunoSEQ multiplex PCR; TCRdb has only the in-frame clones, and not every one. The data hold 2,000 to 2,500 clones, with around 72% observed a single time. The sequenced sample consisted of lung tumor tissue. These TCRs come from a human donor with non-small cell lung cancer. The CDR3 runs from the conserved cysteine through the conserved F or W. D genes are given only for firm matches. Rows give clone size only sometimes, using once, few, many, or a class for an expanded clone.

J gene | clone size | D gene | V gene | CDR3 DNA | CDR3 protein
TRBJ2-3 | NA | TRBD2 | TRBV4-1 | TGCGCCAGCAGCCGAAGCTCTAGCGGTTGGACAGATACGCAGTATTTT | CASSRSSSGWTDTQYF
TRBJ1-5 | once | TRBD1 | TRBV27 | TGTGCCAGCAGCCCCGGGACAGTAAATCAGCCCCAGCATTTT | CASSPGTVNQPQHF
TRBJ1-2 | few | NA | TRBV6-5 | TGTGCCAGCAGGAGCCGCAGACACGGCTACACCTTC | CASRSRRHGYTF
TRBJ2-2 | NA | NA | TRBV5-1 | TGCGCCAGCAGCTCAAGTAACTCCGGGGAGCTGTTTTTT | CASSSSNSGELFF
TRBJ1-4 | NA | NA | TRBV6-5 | TGTGCCAGCAGTTACGATGGGCGAACTAATGAAAAACTGTTTTTT | CASSYDGRTNEKLFF
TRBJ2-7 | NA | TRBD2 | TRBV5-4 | TGTGCCAGCAGCCGGGAGGCGACTTTCTACGAGCAGTACTTC | CASSREATFYEQYF
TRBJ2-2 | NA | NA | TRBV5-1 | TGCGCCAGCAGCTCGGACTTCCGCACCGGGGAGCTGTTTTTT | CASSSDFRTGELFF
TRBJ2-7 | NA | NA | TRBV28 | TGTGCCAGCAGTTTATTATCCTCCTACGAGCAGTACTTC | CASSLLSSYEQYF
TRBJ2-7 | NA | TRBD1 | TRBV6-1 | TGTGCCAGCAGCGAGGACAGGTTTCCCTACGAGCAGTACTTC | CASSEDRFPYEQYF
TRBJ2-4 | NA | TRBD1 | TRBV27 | TGTGCCAGCGGGGACAGGGGGCTCGACATTCAGTACTTC | CASGDRGLDIQYF
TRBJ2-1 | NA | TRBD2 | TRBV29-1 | TGCAGCGTTGTTCAACCATTATCCGCCGGGTTCGGGGGAGGGAACGGCAATGAGCAGTTCTTC | CSVVQPLSAGFGGGNGNEQFF
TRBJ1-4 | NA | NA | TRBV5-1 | TGCGCCAGCAGCTTGGATGGGGCCGTTGCAACTAATGAAAAACTGTTTTTT | CASSLDGAVATNEKLFF
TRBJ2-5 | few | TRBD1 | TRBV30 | TGTGCCTGGAGTACGTCACAGGGGCAAGAGACCCAGTACTTC | CAWSTSQGQETQYF
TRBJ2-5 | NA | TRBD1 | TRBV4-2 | TGTGCCAGCAGCACCCGACAGGGGACCCTCCAAGAGACCCAGTACTTC | CASSTRQGTLQETQYF
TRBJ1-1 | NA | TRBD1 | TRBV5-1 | TGCGCCAGCAGCTTGGGACAGGGGGCCTTGGACCCTGAAGCTTTCTTT | CASSLGQGALDPEAFF
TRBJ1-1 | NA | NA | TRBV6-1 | TGTGCCAGCAGTCGACAGATGAACACTGAAGCTTTCTTT | CASSRQMNTEAFF
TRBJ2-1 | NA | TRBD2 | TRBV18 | TGTGCCAGCTCACCCTCTATAGCGGGGGGTTACAATGAGCAGTTCTTC | CASSPSIAGGYNEQFF
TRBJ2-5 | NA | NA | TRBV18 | TGTGCCAGCTCACCACTACCATCGGGGTACCAAGAGACCCAGTACTTC | CASSPLPSGYQETQYF
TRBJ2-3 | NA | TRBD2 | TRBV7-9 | TGTGCCACCCGGCGGGGAGCGACTAGCGGGAGGCAAGATACGCAGTATTTT | CATRRGATSGRQDTQYF
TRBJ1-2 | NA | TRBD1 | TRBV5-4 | TGTGCCAGCAACGACAGGGCCCATGGCTACACCTTC | CASNDRAHGYTF
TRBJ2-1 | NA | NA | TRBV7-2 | TGTGCCAGCAGCCGCCTCGGCGGGCGACTCTCCTACAATGAGCAGTTCTTC | CASSRLGGRLSYNEQFF
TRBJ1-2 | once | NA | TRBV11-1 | TGTGCCAGCAGCCCTACCGCACAGGGTATCTATGGCTACACCTTC | CASSPTAQGIYGYTF
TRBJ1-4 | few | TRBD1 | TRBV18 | TGTGCCAGCTCACCCGGGACAGGGAAAGATGAAAAACTGTTTTTT | CASSPGTGKDEKLFF
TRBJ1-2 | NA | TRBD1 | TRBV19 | TGTGCCAGTAGTATGGTACAGGGGGCGACGGGCTACACCTTC | CASSMVQGATGYTF
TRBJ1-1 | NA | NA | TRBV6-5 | TGTGCCAGCAGGCCCTTGGGAGGTGAAGCTTTCTTT | CASRPLGGEAFF
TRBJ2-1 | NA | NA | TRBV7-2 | TGTGCCAGCAGCTTAAACCCGGGGAACTCCGTCAATGAGCAGTTCTTC | CASSLNPGNSVNEQFF
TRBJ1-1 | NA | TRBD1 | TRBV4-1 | TGCGCCAGCAGCCAGGGACAGGGGGCGTACACTGAAGCTTTCTTT | CASSQGQGAYTEAFF